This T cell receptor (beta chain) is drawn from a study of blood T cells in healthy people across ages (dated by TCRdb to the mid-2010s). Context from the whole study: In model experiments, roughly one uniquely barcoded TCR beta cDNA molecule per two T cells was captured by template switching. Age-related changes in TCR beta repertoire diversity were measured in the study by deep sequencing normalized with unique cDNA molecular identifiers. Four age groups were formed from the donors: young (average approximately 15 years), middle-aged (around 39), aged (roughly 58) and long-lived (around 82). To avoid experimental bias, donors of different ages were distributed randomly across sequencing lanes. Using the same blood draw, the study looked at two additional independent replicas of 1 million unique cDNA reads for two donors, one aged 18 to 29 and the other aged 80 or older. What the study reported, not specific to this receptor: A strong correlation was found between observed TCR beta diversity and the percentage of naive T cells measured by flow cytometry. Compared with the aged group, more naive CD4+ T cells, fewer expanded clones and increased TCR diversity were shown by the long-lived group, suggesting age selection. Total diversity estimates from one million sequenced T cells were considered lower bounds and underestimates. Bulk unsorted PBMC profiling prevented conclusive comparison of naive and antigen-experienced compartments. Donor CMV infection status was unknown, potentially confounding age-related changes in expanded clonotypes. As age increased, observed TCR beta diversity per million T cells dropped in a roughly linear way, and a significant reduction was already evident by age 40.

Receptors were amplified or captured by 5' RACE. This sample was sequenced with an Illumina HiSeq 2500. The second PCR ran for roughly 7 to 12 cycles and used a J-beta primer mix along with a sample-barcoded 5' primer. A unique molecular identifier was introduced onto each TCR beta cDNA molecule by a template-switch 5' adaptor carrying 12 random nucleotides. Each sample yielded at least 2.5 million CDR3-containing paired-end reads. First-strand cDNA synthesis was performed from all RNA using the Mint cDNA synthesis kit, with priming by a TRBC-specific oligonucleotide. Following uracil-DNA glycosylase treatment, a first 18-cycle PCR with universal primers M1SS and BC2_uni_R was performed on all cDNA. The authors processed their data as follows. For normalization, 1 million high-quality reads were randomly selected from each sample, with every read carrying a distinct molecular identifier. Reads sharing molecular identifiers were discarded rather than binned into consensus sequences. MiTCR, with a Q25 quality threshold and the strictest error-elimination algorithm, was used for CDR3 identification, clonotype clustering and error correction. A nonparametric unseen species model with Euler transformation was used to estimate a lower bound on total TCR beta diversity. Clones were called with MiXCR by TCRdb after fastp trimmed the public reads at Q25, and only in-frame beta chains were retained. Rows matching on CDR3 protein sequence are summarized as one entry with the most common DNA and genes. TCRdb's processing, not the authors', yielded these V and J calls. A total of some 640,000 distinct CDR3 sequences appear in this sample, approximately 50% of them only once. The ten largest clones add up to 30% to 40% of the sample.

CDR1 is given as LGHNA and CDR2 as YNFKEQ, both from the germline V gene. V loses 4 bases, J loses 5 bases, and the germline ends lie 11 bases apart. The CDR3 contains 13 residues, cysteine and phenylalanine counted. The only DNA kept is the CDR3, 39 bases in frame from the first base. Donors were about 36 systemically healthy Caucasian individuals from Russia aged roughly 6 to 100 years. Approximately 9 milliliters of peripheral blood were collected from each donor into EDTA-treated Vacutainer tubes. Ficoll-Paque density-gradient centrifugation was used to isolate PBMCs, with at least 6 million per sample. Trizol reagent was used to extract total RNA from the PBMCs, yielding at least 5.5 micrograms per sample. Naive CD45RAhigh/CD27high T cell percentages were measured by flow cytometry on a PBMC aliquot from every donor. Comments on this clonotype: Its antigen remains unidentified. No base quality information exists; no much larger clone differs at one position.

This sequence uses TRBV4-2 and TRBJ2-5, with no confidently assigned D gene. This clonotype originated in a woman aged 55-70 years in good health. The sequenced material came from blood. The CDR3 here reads CASSLQYRETQYF. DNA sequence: TGTGCCAGCAGCCTTCAATATCGGGAGACCCAGTACTTC.